The 23 T cell receptor beta chains in this list originate from one sample, sequenced in a study of T cell responses to AZD1222 COVID-19 vaccine. Sequenced by immunoSEQ multiplex PCR; TCRdb stores in-frame clones only, minus some. The profile covers some 160,000 clones, with around 90% appearing a single time and approximately 0.97% taken by the ten largest. The material sequenced was peripheral blood, taken 28 days after the second AZD1222 dose. The source is an adult who received the AZD1222 COVID-19 vaccine.

The V call is TRBV4-3, the J call TRBJ2-7; D not certain. The ends were cut back, 4 bases at V and 3 bases at J, with 10 bases in the middle. Germline lookup yields CDR1 LGHNA and CDR2 YSLEER. This CDR3 has 13 amino acids. CDR3 coding DNA: TGCGCCAGCAGCCGGGAACTAAGCTACGAGCAGTACTTC. Its translation is CASSRELSYEQYF.

The chain carries TRBV5-5 and TRBJ1-1, with TRBD1 as a possible D gene (6 bases). The CDR3 has 14 amino acids. The germline gives CDR1 SGHKS, CDR2 YYEKEE (reference sequence). Trimming took off 0 bases at V and 2 bases at J, with 8 bases between the two ends. The CDR3 reads CASSLEGVNTEAFF. DNA for the CDR3: TGTGCCAGCAGCTTGGAGGGGGTTAACACTGAAGCTTTCTTT.

The chain carries TRBV4-1 and TRBJ2-2; a weak D match, TRBD1 (6 bases). CDR1 is MGHRA, CDR2 YSYEKL, per germline. V lost 3 bases to trimming and J lost 5 bases, with 10 bases between them. The CDR3 covers 14 residues. The CDR3 DNA sequence: TGCGCCAGCAGCCACAACCAGGGGACCGGGGAGCTGTTTTTT. It is translated as CASSHNQGTGELFF.

A word on this clone: The sample contains more than one DNA sequence encoding this CDR3. The gene calls are TRBV4-1 and TRBJ2-3; D ambiguous. V lost 0 bases and J lost 6, with 7 bases in between. Germline-derived CDR1 and CDR2 are MGHRA and YSYEKL. CDR3 length: 13 amino acids. In DNA, the CDR3 is TGCGCCAGCAGCCAAGAGATTGCGGATACGCAGTATTTT. This gives the protein CASSQEIADTQYF.

The chain couples TRBV11-2 to TRBJ2-6; the D is unclear. There are 17 residues in the CDR3. Trimming removed 5 bases at V and 0 bases at J, with 14 bases between. Germline-derived CDR1 and CDR2 are SGHAT and FQNNGV. The DNA of the CDR3 is TGTGCCAGCAGCCCAAGGTGGGGAAGCTCTGGGGCCAACGTCCTGACTTTC. It translates to CASSPRWGSSGANVLTF.

The genes are TRBV10-2 and TRBJ2-7; the match to TRBD1 covers 7 bases. Germline CDR1 reads WSHSY; CDR2 reads SAAADI. Trimming removed 5 bases from V and 2 bases from J; junction bases left unmatched: 6. CDR3 length: 14 amino acids. The CDR3 loop is CASSWQGVPYEQYF. The CDR3 DNA reads as TGCGCCAGCAGTTGGCAGGGGGTTCCCTACGAGCAGTACTTC.

The genes are TRBV3-1 (or the pseudogene TRBV3-2) and TRBJ2-3, with 9 bases that match TRBD2. Germline-derived CDR1 and CDR2 are LGHDT and YNNKEL (reference sequence). The CDR3 has 16 residues. Trimming cost V 4 bases and J 1 base; bases outside gene matches: 6. Here the CDR3 DNA reads TGTGCCAGCAGCCCGCGGGGGGGCCGAGGCACAGATACGCAGTATTTT. Amino acid sequence: CASSPRGGRGTDTQYF.

This chain links TRBV7-9 with TRBJ1-1, with a weak D call TRBD1 (6 bases). CDR3 length: 14 amino acids. V lost 0 bases and J lost 6, with 11 bases in between. Germline CDR1 is SEHNR and CDR2 is FQNEAQ (reference sequence). The CDR3 reads CASSLAEGVSEAFF. The CDR3 coding sequence is TGTGCCAGCAGCTTAGCCGAGGGGGTATCTGAAGCTTTCTTT.

This chain connects TRBV4-3 to TRBJ1-2, with D unresolved. CDR1 and CDR2 from the germline V gene are LGHNA and YSLEER. This CDR3 region has 14 residues. The V end lost 1 base, the J end lost 10 bases, and 16 bases lay between the germline ends. The CDR3 coding sequence is TGCGCCAGCAGCCAAGGTTTTTCGGGCTTTAACTACACCTTC. Protein product: CASSQGFSGFNYTF.

The V and J genes are TRBV5-1 and TRBJ2-3, with D unclear. The CDR3 totals 13 residues. Between the trimmed V and J ends, which lost 0 bases and 5 bases, there was a span of 7 bases. Germline V gives CDR1 SGHRS, CDR2 YFSETQ. The CDR3 DNA is TGCGCCAGCAGCTTGGAATCCCGAGATACGCAGTATTTT. Amino acid sequence: CASSLESRDTQYF.

The chain couples TRBV5-1 to TRBJ1-1; weak D call: TRBD1 (5 bases). The CDR3 covers 15 residues. Looked up from germline, CDR1 is SGHRS and CDR2 is YFSETQ. V shed 2 bases and J shed 3 bases, with 14 bases lying between them. The CDR3 sequence: CASSFQGVGDTEAFF. DNA for the CDR3: TGCGCCAGCAGCTTCCAGGGTGTCGGCGACACTGAAGCTTTCTTT.

The chain joins TRBV7-8 to TRBJ1-5; 8 nucleotides agree with TRBD1. The trim removed 5 bases at V and 9 bases at J, leaving 9 bases unmatched. Germline V gene lookup returns CDR1 SGHVS and CDR2 FQNEAQ. The CDR3 is 14 amino acids. Written as DNA, the CDR3 is TGTGCCAGCAGCGTAAGGACAGGGAGGGGGCCCCAGCATTTT. Encoded protein: CASSVRTGRGPQHF.

J is TRBJ2-2 and V is TRBV30, with 7 bases identical to TRBD2. V was pared by 5 bases and J by 7 bases, with 4 bases of the junction left unmatched. This CDR3 has 12 residues. Germline CDR1 GTSNPN, CDR2 SVGIG (reference sequence). In nucleotides, the CDR3 is TGTGCCTGGCGGGGGGTCGTCGGGGAGCTGTTTTTT. Its protein product is CAWRGVVGELFF.

V and J are TRBV27 and TRBJ2-3, with TRBD2 identical over 8 bases. Looked up from germline, CDR1 is MNHEY and CDR2 is SMNVEV (reference sequence). This CDR3 has 12 amino acids. The V and J ends lost 5 bases and 15 bases, in that order; junction bases with no gene match: 10. In nucleotides, the CDR3 is TGTGCCAGCAGTAACCCGGGACTAGTCGAATATTTT. Protein product: CASSNPGLVEYF.

In this sample, this clone turned up once. The rearrangement joins TRBV6-2 or TRBV6-3 to TRBJ2-7; D ambiguous. Trimming stripped 2 bases from V and 3 bases from J, with 8 bases between. The CDR3 is 13 residues long. The germline gives CDR1 MNHEY, CDR2 SVGEGT. CDR3 sequence: CASSYRIFYEQYF. The CDR3 nucleotides are TGTGCCAGCAGTTACAGGATTTTCTACGAGCAGTACTTC.

This clone has a single count. The gene calls are TRBV4-1 and TRBJ2-7; D remains unclear. Per germline, CDR1 MGHRA and CDR2 YSYEKL. The CDR3 length is 13 residues. The ends were cut back, 0 bases at V and 2 bases at J, with 5 bases in the middle. CDR3 coding DNA: TGCGCCAGCAGCCAAGATGGGGCCTACGAGCAGTACTTC. Translation gives CASSQDGAYEQYF.

The rearrangement links TRBV18 to TRBJ2-3; no clear D. Trimming shortened V by 3 bases and J by 5 bases, and 9 bases separated the two germline ends. Looked up from germline, CDR1 is KGHSH and CDR2 is LQKENI. The CDR3 runs to 13 residues. CDR3: CASSPRYGDTQYF. CDR3 in DNA: TGTGCCAGCTCACCCAGATACGGAGATACGCAGTATTTT.

The CDR3, as DNA: TGTGCCAGCAGTTTAGGGAAACCCTATAATTCACCCCTCCACTTT. This gives the protein CASSLGKPYNSPLHF. The V call is TRBV27, the J call TRBJ1-6; D call uncertain. Between the trimmed V and J ends, which lost 2 bases and 2 bases, there was a span of 7 bases. Germline loops: CDR1 MNHEY, CDR2 SMNVEV (reference sequence). The CDR3 runs 15 residues.

The rearrangement uses TRBV9 and TRBJ1-1; possibly TRBD1 for D (6 bases). CDR1 and CDR2 from the germline V gene are SGDLS and YYNGEE. This CDR3 is 13 amino acids long. Trimming took 0 bases from V and 8 from J, leaving 11 bases between them. In DNA, the CDR3 is TGTGCCAGCAGCGTAGATCAGGGGAGGGAAGCTTTCTTT. Its protein product is CASSVDQGREAFF.

The genes are TRBV30 and TRBJ2-3; tentative D call: TRBD1 (7 bases). Germline V gene lookup returns CDR1 GTSNPN and CDR2 SVGIG (reference sequence). CDR3 length: 13 residues. This CDR3 is CAGWRGRTDTQYF. Here the CDR3 DNA reads TGTGCGGGTTGGAGGGGGCGCACAGATACGCAGTATTTT.

This chain joins TRBV18 and TRBJ1-2; D not certain. The ends were cut back, 2 bases at V and 2 bases at J, with 9 bases in the middle. CDR1 is KGHSH, CDR2 LQKENI, per germline. This CDR3 is 14 amino acids long. The CDR3 nucleotides are TGTGCCAGCTCACCAGGGCCGTTCAACTATGGCTACACCTTC. Translated, it gives CASSPGPFNYGYTF.

This rearrangement joins TRBV2 to TRBJ2-2, with D maybe TRBD1 (5 bases). V was pared by 2 bases and J by 6 bases, with 16 bases between. The V gene's germline CDR1 is SNHLY and CDR2 FYNNEI. CDR3 size: 16 residues. Here the CDR3 DNA reads TGTGCCAGCAGTGAAATAAAGAAGGGGTTCGCCGGGGAGCTGTTTTTT. Translation gives CASSEIKKGFAGELFF.

This rearrangement joins TRBV3-1 (or the pseudogene TRBV3-2) to TRBJ1-2; D may be TRBD1 (6 bases). V gave up 1 base and J gave up 3 bases, with 18 bases separating them. The CDR3 contains 17 residues. The germline CDR1 and CDR2 sequences are LGHDT and YNNKEL (reference sequence). The CDR3 protein is CASSQVWFHRDHYGYTF. The DNA for the CDR3 is TGTGCCAGCAGCCAAGTTTGGTTTCACAGGGACCACTATGGCTACACCTTC.